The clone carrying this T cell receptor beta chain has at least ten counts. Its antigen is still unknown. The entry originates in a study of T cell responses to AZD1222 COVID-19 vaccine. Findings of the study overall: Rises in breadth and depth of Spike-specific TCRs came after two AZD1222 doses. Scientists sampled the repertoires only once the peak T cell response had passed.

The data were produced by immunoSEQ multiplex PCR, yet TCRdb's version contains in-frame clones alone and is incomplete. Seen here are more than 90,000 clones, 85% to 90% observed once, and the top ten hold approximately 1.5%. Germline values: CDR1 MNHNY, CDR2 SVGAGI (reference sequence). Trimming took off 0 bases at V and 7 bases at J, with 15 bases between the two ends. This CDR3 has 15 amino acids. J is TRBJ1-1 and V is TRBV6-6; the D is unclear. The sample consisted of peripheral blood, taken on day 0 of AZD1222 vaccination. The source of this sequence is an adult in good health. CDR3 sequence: CASSYSRAPYGEAFF. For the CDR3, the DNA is TGTGCCAGCAGTTACTCGAGGGCCCCCTATGGTGAAGCTTTCTTT.